This T cell receptor beta chain came from a study of OX40 agonist ivuxolimab in advanced cancers. Profiling relied on immunoSEQ multiplex PCR, and the TCRdb table lists in-frame clones only, not all of them. The table shows tens of thousands of clones, with about 80% occurring only once. The material was CD4+ or CD8+ T cells sorted from blood, obtained in a trial of the OX40 agonist ivuxolimab. This clonotype originated in an adult with an advanced solid tumor such as melanoma, head and neck, liver or kidney cancer.

CDR3 sequence reads: CAWSVGNEQFF. The CDR3, as DNA: TGTGCCTGGAGTGTAGGGAATGAGCAGTTCTTC. The chain recombines TRBV30 with TRBJ2-1; D is undetermined. The CDR3 is 11 residues long. V lost 0 bases and J 7 bases, leaving 4 bases between the germline ends. Germline CDR1 GTSNPN, CDR2 SVGIG (reference sequence).